These 17 T cell receptor beta chains were sequenced from one sample in a study of metastatic and nonmetastatic thyroid tumors. TCRdb re-called clones from the PCR reads using MiXCR. This table holds 10,000 to 12,000 clones, 25% to 35% found once. Ahead of thyroid surgery, no patient had received treatment of any kind. Sequenced sample: tumor tissue. The receptors originated from a male donor with papillary thyroid cancer or a benign thyroid nodule (not recorded which). Some clones in this sample may be carry-over from other donors' samples.

This clone is labeled medium-sized. This chain joins TRBV19 and TRBJ1-1; D is unresolved. This CDR3 has 11 residues. The V gene's germline CDR1 is LNHDA and CDR2 SQIVND (reference sequence). V gave up 5 bases and J gave up 4 bases, with 5 bases separating them. The CDR3: CASSGVTEAFF. The CDR3 DNA follows: TGTGCCAGTAGTGGAGTCACTGAAGCTTTCTTT.

This clone occurred a few times. The rearrangement uses TRBV6-1 and TRBJ1-1; possibly TRBD1 for D (5 bases). Germline loops: CDR1 MNHNS, CDR2 SASEGT. The CDR3 extends over 16 amino acids. Trimming shortened V by 6 bases and J by 1 base, and 18 bases separated the two germline ends. CDR3 in DNA: TGTGCCAGCAGCCGGGACGACTGGAGATGGAACACTGAAGCTTTCTTT. Its protein is CASSRDDWRWNTEAFF.

The V call is TRBV7-8, the J call TRBJ2-7; 9 positions match TRBD1. Trimming cost V 0 bases and J 4 bases; bases outside gene matches: 7. The CDR3 covers 16 residues. The germline gives CDR1 SGHVS, CDR2 FQNEAQ. CDR3 coding DNA: TGTGCCAGCAGCTTAGCCCTACCGGGACAGGGTTACGAGCAGTACTTC. Its translation is CASSLALPGQGYEQYF. Based on the CDR3 plus reference TRBV7-8 and TRBJ2-7, the full variable domain is GAGVSQSPRYKVAKRGQDVALRCDPISGHVSLFWYQQALGQGPEFLTYFQNEAQLDKSGLPSDRFFAERPEGSVSTLKIQRTQQEDSAVYLCASSLALPGQGYEQYFGPGTRLTVT.

Within the sample, this clone is large. The chain has TRBV7-9 and TRBJ1-5, with no clear D. CDR1 and CDR2 (germline): SEHNR, FQNEAQ (reference sequence). This CDR3 is built from 13 residues. Trimming took 1 base from V and 3 from J, leaving 4 bases between them. CDR3 nucleotide sequence: TGTGCCAGCAGCTTAGACGTCAATCAGCCCCAGCATTTT. As protein: CASSLDVNQPQHF.

The rearrangement links TRBV19 to TRBJ2-6, with D perhaps TRBD1 (5 bases). The CDR3 length is 15 residues. V gave up 5 bases and J gave up 7 bases, with 15 bases separating them. Germline values: CDR1 LNHDA, CDR2 SQIVND (reference sequence). The DNA of the CDR3 is TGTGCCAGTAGTCGGGCAGGGAACGGTGCCAACGTCCTGACTTTC. Translation gives CASSRAGNGANVLTF. The whole variable domain, filled in from reference TRBV19 and TRBJ2-6, reads DGGITQSPKYLFRKEGQNVTLSCEQNLNHDAMYWYRQDPGQGLRLIYYSQIVNDFQKGDIAEGYSVSREKKESFPLTVTSAQKNPTAFYLCASSRAGNGANVLTFGAGSRLTVL.

This clone ranks as medium-sized (0.01 to 0.1%). The chain combines TRBV19 with TRBJ2-3, with 8 bases matching TRBD2. CDR1 and CDR2 from the germline V gene are LNHDA and SQIVND (reference sequence). V lost 6 bases and J lost 6; bases outside the gene matches: 8. The CDR3 is 14 residues long. Here the CDR3 reads CASSWGLDLDTQYF. DNA for the CDR3: TGTGCCAGTAGCTGGGGACTAGATCTGGATACGCAGTATTTT.

This clone came up a few times. The conserved closing phenylalanine or tryptophan is absent in this CDR3, likely reflecting a read error. The V and J genes are TRBV6-1 and TRBJ2-5; 12 bases align to TRBD1. Germline CDR1 is MNHNS and CDR2 is SASEGT. The CDR3 is made up of 18 amino acids. The CDR3 loop reads CDSSDTGTGGRREETQYS. The CDR3 nucleotides read TGTGACAGCAGTGACACTGGGACAGGGGGCCGAAGGGAGGAGACCCAGTACTCC.

This clone showed up just once. The gene calls are TRBV5-1 and TRBJ2-3, with D hard to call. The CDR3 spans 15 residues. In germline, CDR1 is SGHRS, CDR2 YFSETQ. Trimming removed 4 bases at V and 5 bases at J, with 17 bases between. This chain's CDR3 is CASSDSGPNRDTQYF. Written as DNA, the CDR3 is TGCGCCAGCAGCGATAGTGGCCCAAATCGAGATACGCAGTATTTT.

This clone has just one count. This sequence may be a read error, since a much larger clone differs from it by one base. The V and J genes are TRBV30 and TRBJ2-1; no clear D. The CDR3 sequence is 12 residues long. Looked up from germline, CDR1 is GTSNPN and CDR2 is SVGIG (reference sequence). CDR3 nucleotides: TGTGCCTGGAGTTCGGAGTCCAATGAGCAGCTCTTC. This encodes CAWSSESNEQLF.

The chain links TRBV2 to TRBJ2-3; 10 bases match TRBD2. The CDR3 loop spans 17 amino acids. V trimming: 5 bases; J trimming: 0 bases; junction bases outside the gene matches: 8. Per germline, CDR1 SNHLY and CDR2 FYNNEI. Written as DNA, the CDR3 is TGTGCCAGCAGTCCTGACGGACTAGCGGCTAGCACAGATACGCAGTATTTT. It is translated as CASSPDGLAASTDTQYF.

This clone is medium-sized by share. The chain joins TRBV19 to TRBJ1-1, with 7 bases lining up with TRBD1. Germline assignment: CDR1 LNHDA and CDR2 SQIVND (reference sequence). CDR3 length: 16 residues. The J segment lost 4 bases and the V segment lost 3 bases, leaving 11 bases of the junction unmatched. The DNA of the CDR3 is TGTGCCAGTAGTATCATCATGACAGGGTTGGCCACTGAAGCTTTCTTT. Its protein is CASSIIMTGLATEAFF.

With regard to this clone: Sequence at one end of the junction differs from germline and may be a read error. The chain uses TRBV12-3 or TRBV12-4 and TRBJ1-1, with 9 bases identical to TRBD1. The CDR3 is 14 residues long. The chain's CDR3 is CAGSARTGVTEAFF. The CDR3, as DNA: TGTGCCGGCAGTGCCCGGACAGGGGTTACTGAAGCTTTCTTT.

The V and J genes are TRBV9 and TRBJ1-3, with D uncertain. The CDR3 loop spans 15 amino acids. V was cut by 0 bases and J by 3 bases, with 10 bases left in between. Germline assignment: CDR1 SGDLS and CDR2 YYNGEE. The CDR3 DNA reads as TGTGCCAGCAGCGTAGTTTGGGTGGGTGGAAACACCATATATTTT. Amino acid sequence: CASSVVWVGGNTIYF.

This clone was detected many times. This chain links TRBV30 with TRBJ2-5; weak D call: TRBD1 (6 bases). V was shortened by 4 bases and J by 2 bases, with 8 bases between the two germline ends. Germline values: CDR1 GTSNPN, CDR2 SVGIG (reference sequence). This CDR3 contains 12 residues. In DNA form, the CDR3 reads TGTGCCTGGACAGGACAGCAAGAGACCCAGTACTTC. It specifies CAWTGQQETQYF.

This clone was detected only a few times. This chain connects TRBV27 to TRBJ2-7, with 12 positions matching TRBD2. The V gene end was trimmed by 4 bases and the J gene end by 3 bases; junction bases not matched to a gene: 10. From germline, CDR1 is MNHEY and CDR2 SMNVEV (reference sequence). This CDR3 has 17 amino acids. This chain's CDR3 is CASSSWLTSGRNYEQYF. The CDR3, as DNA: TGTGCCAGCAGTTCCTGGCTGACTAGCGGGAGAAACTACGAGCAGTACTTC.

In its sample, this clone is medium-sized. The chain employs TRBV20-1 and TRBJ2-7; D call uncertain. V was clipped by 6 bases and J by 3 bases, with 18 bases between them. Germline loops: CDR1 DFQATT, CDR2 SNEGSKA (reference sequence). The CDR3 totals 14 residues. The CDR3 region is CSATIPLLSYEQYV. DNA for the CDR3: TGCAGTGCCACAATTCCCCTCCTTAGCTACGAGCAGTACGTC.

This clone was observed a few times. This chain joins TRBV6-5 and TRBJ1-1; a weak D match, TRBD1 (5 bases). This CDR3 contains 15 residues. The germline V and J ends were trimmed by 6 bases and 2 bases, with 16 bases remaining between them. Germline loops: CDR1 MNHEY, CDR2 SVGAGI. CDR3 loop: CASRLSAGINTEAFF. As DNA, the CDR3 is TGTGCCAGCAGGTTATCGGCAGGGATAAACACTGAAGCTTTCTTT.